These T cell receptor beta chains were read from a single sample in a study of blood T cell repertoires in COVID-19. The protocol was immunoSEQ multiplex PCR, while the TCRdb copy is restricted to in-frame clones and leaves out a portion. Of some 99,000 clones listed, 80% to 90% are singletons. The sequencing input was peripheral blood. The receptors were sampled from a human donor with COVID-19, enrolled during active disease. The donor label of this sample is uncertain. Both conserved end residues are part of each CDR3. The D gene is left open where the match is weak. Clone sizes are given selectively: once, few, many, or a class where the clone is expanded.

NA	TRBV27	TRBJ1-2	NA	CASSLSPLGSYGYTF	TGTGCCAGCAGTTTATCCCCTTTGGGGAGCTATGGCTACACCTTC
NA	TRBV7-9	TRBJ2-1	NA	CASSLAMGIYNEQFF	TGTGCCAGCAGCTTAGCGATGGGCATTTACAATGAGCAGTTCTTC
NA	TRBV6-5	TRBJ1-2	NA	CASSSGTGGDYGYTF	TGTGCCAGCAGCTCCGGGACGGGGGGAGATTATGGCTACACCTTC
NA	TRBV14	TRBJ1-6	NA	CASSQERVKNNSPLHF	TGTGCCAGCAGCCAAGAACGGGTCAAGAATAATTCACCCCTCCACTTT
NA	TRBV29-1	TRBJ2-7	NA	CSVARGDSSYEQYF	TGCAGCGTAGCCCGCGGGGACAGCTCCTACGAGCAGTACTTC
NA	TRBV19	TRBJ2-5	NA	CASRAAFRARETQYF	TGTGCCAGTAGAGCCGCCTTCAGGGCGCGGGAGACCCAGTACTTC
NA	TRBV3-1/TRBV3-2	TRBJ1-3	NA	CASSQGLGNTIYF	TGTGCCAGCAGCCAAGGACTTGGAAACACCATATATTTT
NA	TRBV2	TRBJ2-3	NA	CASSFLLAPGTDTQYF	TGTGCCAGCAGCTTTCTTCTAGCGCCGGGCACAGATACGCAGTATTTT
few	TRBV27	TRBJ1-2	TRBD1	CASSPDRTGNTNYGYTF	TGTGCCAGCAGTCCGGACCGGACAGGAAATACTAACTATGGCTACACCTTC
NA	TRBV28	TRBJ1-1	NA	CATGLTTEMNTEAFF	TGTGCCACCGGGTTAACGACAGAAATGAACACTGAAGCTTTCTTT